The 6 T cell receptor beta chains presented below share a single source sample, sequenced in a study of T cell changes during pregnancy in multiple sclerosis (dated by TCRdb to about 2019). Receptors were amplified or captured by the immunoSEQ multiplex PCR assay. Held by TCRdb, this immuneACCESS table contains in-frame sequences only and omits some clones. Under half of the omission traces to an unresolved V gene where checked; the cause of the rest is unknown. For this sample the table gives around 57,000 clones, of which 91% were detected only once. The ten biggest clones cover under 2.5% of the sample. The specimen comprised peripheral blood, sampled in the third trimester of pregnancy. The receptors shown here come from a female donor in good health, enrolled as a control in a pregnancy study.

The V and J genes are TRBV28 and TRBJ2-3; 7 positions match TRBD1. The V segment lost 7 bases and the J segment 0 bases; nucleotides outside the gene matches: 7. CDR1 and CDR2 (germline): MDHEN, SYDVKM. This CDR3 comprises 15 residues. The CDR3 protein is CASNPGTASTDTQYF. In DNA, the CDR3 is TGTGCCAGCAACCCCGGGACAGCTAGCACAGATACGCAGTATTTT.

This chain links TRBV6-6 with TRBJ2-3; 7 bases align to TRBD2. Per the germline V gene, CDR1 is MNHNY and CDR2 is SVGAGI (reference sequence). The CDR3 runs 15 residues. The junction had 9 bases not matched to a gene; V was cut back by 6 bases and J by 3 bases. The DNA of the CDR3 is TGTGCCAGCAGATCCGCGGGAGAGAATACAGATACGCAGTATTTT. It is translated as CASRSAGENTDTQYF.

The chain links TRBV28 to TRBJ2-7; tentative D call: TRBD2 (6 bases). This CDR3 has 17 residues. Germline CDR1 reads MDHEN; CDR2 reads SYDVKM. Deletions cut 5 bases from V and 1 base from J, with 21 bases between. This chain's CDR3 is CASSLSGGGTISYEQYF. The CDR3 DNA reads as TGTGCCAGCAGTCTATCGGGTGGAGGGACGATATCCTACGAGCAGTACTTC.

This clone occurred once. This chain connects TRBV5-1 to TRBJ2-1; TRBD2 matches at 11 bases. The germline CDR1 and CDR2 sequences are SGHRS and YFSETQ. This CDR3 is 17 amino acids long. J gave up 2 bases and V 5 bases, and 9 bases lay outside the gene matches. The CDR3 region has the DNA TGCGCCAGCAGGTCCGATCTAGCGGGGGGCGCCTACAATGAGCAGTTCTTC. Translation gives CASRSDLAGGAYNEQFF.

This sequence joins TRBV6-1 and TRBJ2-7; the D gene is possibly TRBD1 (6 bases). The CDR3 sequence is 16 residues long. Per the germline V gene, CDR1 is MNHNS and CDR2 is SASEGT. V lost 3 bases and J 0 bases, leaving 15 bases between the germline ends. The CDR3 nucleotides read TGTGCCAGCAGTGAGATATGGGACACTTACTCCTACGAGCAGTACTTC. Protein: CASSEIWDTYSYEQYF.

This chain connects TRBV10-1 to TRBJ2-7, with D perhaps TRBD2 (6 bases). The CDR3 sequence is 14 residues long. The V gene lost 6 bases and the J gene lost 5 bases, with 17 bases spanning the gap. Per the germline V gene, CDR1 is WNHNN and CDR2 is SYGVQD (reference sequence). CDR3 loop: CASRGTSWRNEQYF. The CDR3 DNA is TGCGCCAGCAGGGGGACTTCCTGGAGGAACGAGCAGTACTTC.